The 25 T cell receptor beta chains below all came from one sample that was sequenced in a study of response to subunit inactivated influenza vaccine. One entry per CDR3 protein, called by TCRdb with MiXCR from the RT-PCR reads. The table has hundreds of thousands of distinct CDR3 sequences, approximately 7.1% seen once. The source material was PBMCs from blood, sampled around 25 months after vaccination. The receptors come from a man between 50 and 75 years old who received an inactivated influenza vaccine.

The chain has TRBV5-1 and TRBJ2-2, with unresolved D. Trimming removed 4 bases from V and 7 bases from J, with 11 bases in between. The germline V gene has CDR1 SGHRS and CDR2 YFSETQ. The CDR3 has 13 amino acids. CDR3: CASSARTDGELFF. DNA for the CDR3: TGCGCCAGCAGCGCAAGAACCGACGGGGAGCTGTTTTTT.

This clonotype was seen more than once but under ten times. This chain joins TRBV12-3 or TRBV12-4 and TRBJ2-5, with unresolved D. Trimming removed 3 bases from V and 0 bases from J, with 11 bases in between. This CDR3 has 15 residues. The DNA of the CDR3 is TGTGCCAGCAGTTTTCCCGTGCAGAACCAAGAGACCCAGTACTTC. Translating gives CASSFPVQNQETQYF.

The chain combines TRBV12-3 or TRBV12-4 with TRBJ2-2; D possibly matches TRBD1 or TRBD2 (5 bases each). The CDR3 has 15 residues. Deletions cut 7 bases from V and 1 base from J, with 13 bases between. CDR3 in DNA: TGTGCCAGCACCAGTTGGGACGGGAACACCGGGGAGCTGTTTTTT. Protein sequence: CASTSWDGNTGELFF.

This clonotype was counted only a few times. Its ends do not fully match the called genes, so a read error is possible. V usage is TRBV7-2 and J usage is TRBJ2-7; 8 bases agree with TRBD1. Germline V gives CDR1 SGHTA, CDR2 FQGNSA. There are 16 residues in the CDR3. CDR3 region: CASSLAAGRGHYEQYF. The CDR3, as DNA: TGTGCCAGCAGCCTAGCCGCAGGCAGGGGGCACTACGAGCAGTACTTC.

The CDR3 region has the DNA TGCGCCAGCAGCTCGGACGGAACTTCCTACAATGAGCAGTTCTTC. Protein product: CASSSDGTSYNEQFF. This chain connects TRBV5-1 to TRBJ2-1; D remains unclear. The CDR3 is 15 amino acids. Germline values: CDR1 SGHRS, CDR2 YFSETQ. V lost 3 bases to trimming and J lost 1 base, with 11 bases between them.

This chain joins TRBV28 and TRBJ2-1, with 11 bases that match TRBD2. Germline V CDR1 and CDR2: MDHEN, SYDVKM. J gave up 15 bases and V 6 bases, and 16 bases lay outside the gene matches. CDR3 length: 15 residues. CDR3 in amino acids: CASSYGTSGARVLFF. CDR3 DNA: TGTGCCAGCAGCTATGGGACTAGCGGAGCGCGGGTGTTGTTCTTC.

The J gene is TRBJ2-1, the V gene TRBV29-1; D gene ambiguous. Germline V gives CDR1 SQVTM, CDR2 ANQGSEA. The CDR3 extends over 13 amino acids. Between the trimmed V and J ends, which lost 3 bases and 7 bases, there was a span of 13 bases. Here the CDR3 reads CSVDLWGMNEQFF. As DNA, the CDR3 is TGCAGCGTTGATCTCTGGGGAATGAATGAGCAGTTCTTC.

CDR3 sequence: CASSRTQGAFYNEQFF. CDR3 nucleotide sequence: TGTGCCAGTAGCAGAACCCAGGGGGCTTTTTACAATGAGCAGTTCTTC. The genes are TRBV19 and TRBJ2-1; 8 bases map to TRBD1. There are 16 residues in the CDR3. The J segment lost 4 bases and the V segment lost 6 bases, leaving 11 bases of the junction unmatched. Germline values: CDR1 LNHDA, CDR2 SQIVND (reference sequence).

This clonotype was observed a handful of times. The rearrangement links TRBV29-1 to TRBJ2-1; TRBD2 agrees at 7 bases. The CDR3 is 14 amino acids. With V trimmed by 6 bases and J by 3 bases, 8 bases remained unmatched. The germline V gene encodes CDR1 SQVTM and CDR2 ANQGSEA. CDR3: CSVSPSGHYNEQFF. For the CDR3, the DNA is TGCAGCGTGTCGCCTAGCGGACACTACAATGAGCAGTTCTTC.

This clonotype has a count of ten or more. The V call is TRBV10-1, the J call TRBJ2-4; D call uncertain. This CDR3 contains 13 residues. Germline V gives CDR1 WNHNN, CDR2 SYGVQD (reference sequence). Trimming took 5 bases from V and 3 from J, leaving 8 bases between them. CDR3 region: CASSSVGKNIQYF. The CDR3 DNA reads TGCGCCAGCAGTTCGGTGGGCAAAAACATTCAGTACTTC.

The V call is TRBV6-1, the J call TRBJ2-2, with D unresolved. Per the germline V gene, CDR1 is MNHNS and CDR2 is SASEGT. The CDR3 has 15 residues. Trimming left V 6 bases short and J 4 bases short, with 15 bases between. The CDR3 is CASRVFGSATGELFF. The DNA of the CDR3 is TGTGCCAGCAGGGTATTCGGGTCTGCCACCGGGGAGCTGTTTTTT.

This clonotype has a count of ten or more. The rearrangement uses TRBV25-1 and TRBJ1-2; possible D gene TRBD1, 6 bases. V lost 0 bases to trimming and J lost 4 bases, with 15 bases between them. The V gene's germline CDR1 is MGHDK and CDR2 SYGVNS. The CDR3 is made up of 16 amino acids. The CDR3: CASSEYAGGASYGYTF. DNA for the CDR3: TGTGCCAGCAGTGAATATGCGGGGGGCGCGAGCTATGGCTACACCTTC.

The gene calls are TRBV6-1 and TRBJ1-4; D remains unclear. Trimming shortened V by 6 bases and J by 8 bases, and 13 bases separated the two germline ends. The CDR3 is 13 residues long. Germline assignment: CDR1 MNHNS and CDR2 SASEGT. The CDR3 reads CASRPSLREKLFF. CDR3 coding DNA: TGTGCCAGCAGACCGTCTCTACGGGAAAAACTGTTTTTT.

The table lists this clonotype with a few counts. The chain has TRBV28 and TRBJ2-5; no firm D call. The germline V gene has CDR1 MDHEN and CDR2 SYDVKM. The V and J ends lost 3 bases and 5 bases respectively, with 13 bases between them. CDR3 length equals 14 residues. The CDR3 sequence: CASSFPGSLETQYF. For the CDR3, the DNA is TGTGCCAGCAGTTTTCCCGGCAGTTTGGAGACCCAGTACTTC.

This clonotype has at least ten counts. The J gene is TRBJ2-7, the V gene TRBV28, with D possibly being TRBD1 (6 bases). CDR3 length equals 15 residues. Per the germline V gene, CDR1 is MDHEN and CDR2 is SYDVKM. The V end lost 2 bases, the J end lost 0 bases, and 11 bases lay between the germline ends. CDR3 region: CASSLIGQSSYEQYF. CDR3 sequence (DNA): TGTGCCAGCAGTTTAATCGGACAGAGCTCCTACGAGCAGTACTTC.

This clonotype was found a few times. The rearrangement uses TRBV24-1 and TRBJ2-1, with a weak D call TRBD2 (6 bases). Germline CDR1 reads KGHDR; CDR2 reads SFDVKD. The CDR3 covers 13 residues. The germline V and J ends were trimmed by 4 bases and 8 bases, with 11 bases remaining between them. The CDR3 loop reads CATSEAGTYEQFF. CDR3 DNA: TGTGCCACCAGTGAAGCTGGGACTTATGAGCAGTTCTTC.

The chain joins TRBV6-2 or TRBV6-3 to TRBJ2-2; D unclear. Germline CDR1 MNHEY, CDR2 SVGEGT. The V and J ends lost 3 bases and 5 bases respectively, with 7 bases between them. The CDR3 covers 13 residues. The CDR3 here is CASSYMGTGELFF. CDR3 bases: TGTGCCAGCAGTTATATGGGGACCGGGGAGCTGTTTTTT.

This clonotype was recorded at least ten times. This chain links TRBV15 with TRBJ2-2; no firm D call. The V end was cut by 2 bases, the J end by 8 bases, with 9 bases between. Germline lookup yields CDR1 LNHNV and CDR2 YYDKDF (reference sequence). This CDR3 has 13 residues. The CDR3 nucleotides read TGTGCCACCAGCAGACCCACTAAAGGGGAGCTGTTTTTT. Protein product: CATSRPTKGELFF.

This clonotype was found many times. The chain combines TRBV4-1 with TRBJ2-7; TRBD1 matches 8 bases. Germline V gene lookup returns CDR1 MGHRA and CDR2 YSYEKL. CDR3 length: 18 residues. Trimming at V came to 4 bases and at J to 2 bases, leaving 16 bases not matched to a gene. CDR3 in amino acids: CASSPGLSRQGFAYEQYF. The CDR3 DNA reads as TGCGCCAGCAGCCCTGGGCTCAGTCGACAGGGGTTTGCCTACGAGCAGTACTTC.

About this clonotype: This sequence may be a read error, since a much larger clone differs from it by one base. Since no conserved phenylalanine or tryptophan closes the CDR3, a read error is the likely cause. This chain connects TRBV29-1 to TRBJ2-1; D remains unclear. The CDR3 has 12 residues. The V gene lost 3 bases and the J gene lost 5 bases, with 8 bases spanning the gap. CDR1 SQVTM and CDR2 ANQGSEA come from the germline V gene. The CDR3 region is CSVDSGNNEQFL. In DNA, the CDR3 is TGCAGCGTTGATTCGGGTAACAATGAGCAGTTCCTC.

This clonotype occurred many times. The chain employs TRBV20-1 and TRBJ2-7, with 10 bases that match TRBD1. The CDR3 contains 13 residues. The germline CDR1 and CDR2 sequences are DFQATT and SNEGSKA (reference sequence). J gave up 4 bases and V 6 bases, and 6 bases lay outside the gene matches. DNA for the CDR3: TGCAGTGCCCCGGGACAGGGGAGGTACGAGCAGTACTTC. It translates to CSAPGQGRYEQYF.

This clonotype was detected many times. This sequence joins TRBV3-1 and TRBJ2-1; 7 bases agree with TRBD2. The CDR3 length is 13 residues. Germline V gene data show CDR1 as LGHDT and CDR2 as YNNKEL (reference sequence). The V and J ends lost 8 bases and 8 bases, in that order; junction bases with no gene match: 9. The CDR3 nucleotides are TGTGCCAGCTCCCGGCAGGGAGGGTATGAGCAGTTCTTC. Translating gives CASSRQGGYEQFF.

This clonotype occurred a few times. The V gene is TRBV12-3 or TRBV12-4, the J gene TRBJ1-2; TRBD1 matches at 7 bases. Losses at the gene ends were 6 bases for V and 4 bases for J; bases not matched to a gene: 5. The CDR3 is 13 residues long. Here the CDR3 reads CASSRGTAYGYTF. For the CDR3, the DNA is TGTGCCAGCAGCCGGGGGACAGCCTATGGCTACACCTTC.

This clonotype was recorded at least ten times. This rearrangement joins TRBV3-1 to TRBJ2-7, with a possible D match to TRBD1 (6 bases). V was cut by 1 base and J by 4 bases, with 14 bases left in between. CDR3 length: 15 amino acids. The V gene's germline CDR1 is LGHDT and CDR2 YNNKEL (reference sequence). The CDR3 sequence: CASSQAGQGPYEQYF. Written as DNA, the CDR3 is TGTGCCAGCAGCCAAGCCGGCCAGGGGCCGTACGAGCAGTACTTC.

This chain connects TRBV7-2 to TRBJ2-2, with 12 bases that match TRBD2. Germline lookup yields CDR1 SGHTA and CDR2 FQGNSA. V gave up 0 bases and J gave up 0 bases; unmatched junction bases: 8. The CDR3 covers 20 residues. CDR3 region: CASSLAMGGLAGPNTGELFF. In nucleotides, the CDR3 is TGTGCCAGCAGCTTAGCCATGGGGGGACTAGCGGGCCCGAACACCGGGGAGCTGTTTTTT.